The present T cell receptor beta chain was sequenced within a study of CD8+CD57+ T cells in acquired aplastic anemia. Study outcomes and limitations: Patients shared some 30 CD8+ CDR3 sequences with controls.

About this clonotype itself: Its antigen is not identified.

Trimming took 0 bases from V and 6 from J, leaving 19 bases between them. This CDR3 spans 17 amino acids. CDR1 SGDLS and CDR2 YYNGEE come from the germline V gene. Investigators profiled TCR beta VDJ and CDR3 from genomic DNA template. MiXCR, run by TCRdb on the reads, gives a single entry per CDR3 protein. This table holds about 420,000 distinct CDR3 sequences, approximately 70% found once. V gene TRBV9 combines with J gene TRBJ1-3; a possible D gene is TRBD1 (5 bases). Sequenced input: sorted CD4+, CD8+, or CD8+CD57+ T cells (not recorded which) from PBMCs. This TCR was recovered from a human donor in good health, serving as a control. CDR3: CASSVGQGYGTENTIYF. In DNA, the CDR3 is TGTGCCAGCAGCGTAGGACAAGGCTACGGGACTGAAAACACCATATATTTT.